A selection of T cell receptor beta chains follows, all from one sample in a study of blood T cell repertoires in COVID-19. Sequencing was performed with immunoSEQ multiplex PCR; in TCRdb, only in-frame clones are kept and a portion is missing. The data show approximately 190,000 clones, nearly 90% seen once. The sequencing sample was made of peripheral blood. The source of these receptors is a man aged 55-75 years with active or convalescent COVID-19. Each CDR3 is given with its conserved first and last residue. A D gene is named only where the DNA matches it firmly. Clone size is not always given. Where it is, it says once, few, many or a class for expanded clones.

J gene | clone size | D gene | V gene | CDR3 DNA | CDR3 protein
TRBJ2-7 | - | TRBD2 | TRBV5-5 | TGTGCCAGCAGCCCGTATGCGGGGGAATCCTACGAGCAGTACTTC | CASSPYAGESYEQYF
TRBJ2-7 | - | - | TRBV14 | TGTGCCAGCAGTGGGGACTTGGGTTACGAGCAGTACTTC | CASSGDLGYEQYF
TRBJ1-3 | - | TRBD1 | TRBV3-1/TRBV3-2 | TGTGCCAGCAGCCCGGGGACAGGGGTTGGAAACACCATATATTTT | CASSPGTGVGNTIYF
TRBJ2-7 | - | TRBD2 | TRBV3-1/TRBV3-2 | TGTGCCAGCAGGGGCAGCGGGGGGCCCTCCTACGAGCAGTACTTC | CASRGSGGPSYEQYF
TRBJ1-1 | - | TRBD1 | TRBV7-2 | TGTGCCAGCAGCTACGACAGGGGAGAGGCTTTCTTT | CASSYDRGEAFF
TRBJ1-2 | - | - | TRBV7-9 | TGTGCCAGCACCCCCCCGGGGGCTAACTATGGCTACACCTTC | CASTPPGANYGYTF
TRBJ2-7 | - | TRBD2 | TRBV4-1 | TGCGCCAGCAGCCAGAGGTTAGAAGCGGGGGAATACGAGCAGTACTTC | CASSQRLEAGEYEQYF
TRBJ1-3 | - | TRBD1 | TRBV3-1/TRBV3-2 | TGTGCCAGCAGCCCTCAAGAAGACAGGGGGCGAAGAAACACCATATATTTT | CASSPQEDRGRRNTIYF
TRBJ2-5 | - | TRBD2 | TRBV3-1/TRBV3-2 | TGTGCCAGCAGCCTTCGGGGTAGCGGGGCAGGGGAGACCCAGTACTTC | CASSLRGSGAGETQYF
TRBJ1-6 | - | - | TRBV6-5 | TGTGCCAGCAGCGCGGACACATTGCTCCCCCTCCACTTT | CASSADTLLPLHF
TRBJ1-1 | once | - | TRBV5-1 | TGCGCCAGCAGCTTACAGGGAATGAACACTGAAGCTTTCTTT | CASSLQGMNTEAFF
TRBJ1-6 | - | TRBD1 | TRBV19 | TGTGCCAGTAGTTTCTGGACAGGGCCTTCACCCCTCCACTTT | CASSFWTGPSPLHF
TRBJ2-2 | - | TRBD2 | TRBV5-8 | TGTGCCAGCAGCCCCCGACTAGCGCTCGCCGGGGAGCTGTTTTTT | CASSPRLALAGELFF
TRBJ1-3 | - | - | TRBV29-1 | TGCAGCGTTCAGTCGGGGGGGAACTCTGGAAACACCATATATTTT | CSVQSGGNSGNTIYF
TRBJ1-2 | few | TRBD1 | TRBV5-6 | TGTGCCAGCAGCTTGGCGGACAGGGGGCGCGGCTATGGCTACACCTTC | CASSLADRGRGYGYTF
TRBJ1-3 | - | - | TRBV5-5 | TGTGCCAGCAGCTTAAGCTCGTCTGGAAACACCATATATTTT | CASSLSSSGNTIYF
TRBJ2-3 | few | TRBD1 | TRBV4-1 | TGCGCCAGCAGCCAAGAAGGGACAGTCAGAAATACGCAGTATTTT | CASSQEGTVRNTQYF
TRBJ1-6 | few | - | TRBV11-2 | TGTGCCAGCAGCCCCGCCGGGGGAAATTCACCCCTCCACTTT | CASSPAGGNSPLHF
TRBJ2-3 | - | TRBD2 | TRBV19 | TGTGCCAGTAGTACCCTGTTAGCGGGGGGGACAGATACGCAGTATTTT | CASSTLLAGGTDTQYF
TRBJ1-1 | - | - | TRBV5-1 | TGCGCCAGCAGGCGGGGGTCCTCGGGCACTGAAGCTTTCTTT | CASRRGSSGTEAFF
TRBJ2-5 | - | - | TRBV6-1 | TGTGCCAGCAGCCAAGTCGGGGGAGAGACCCAGTACTTC | CASSQVGGETQYF
TRBJ2-4 | once | - | TRBV16 | TGTGCCAGCAGCCCTCAGGGAGGCAAAAACATTCAGTACTTC | CASSPQGGKNIQYF
TRBJ1-3 | - | TRBD1 | TRBV23-1 | TGCGCCAGCAGTCAACTTTCAGGTCCAGGACAGGGGGGAAACACCATATATTTT | CASSQLSGPGQGGNTIYF
TRBJ2-5 | once | - | TRBV11-2 | TGTGCCAGCAGCTCAGTAAGAGGGCGGGAGACCCAGTACTTC | CASSSVRGRETQYF
TRBJ2-7 | - | - | TRBV10-3 | TGTGCCATCATGGGGGGCCGGGACAGTGACGAGCAGTACTTC | CAIMGGRDSDEQYF
TRBJ2-3 | - | - | TRBV11-2 | TGTGCCAGCAGCTTAGAGAGGGCGGATACGCAGTATTTT | CASSLERADTQYF
TRBJ2-5 | - | TRBD1 | TRBV6-5 | TGTGCCAGCAGCGGGGACAGCGGGACCCAGTACTTC | CASSGDSGTQYF
TRBJ2-3 | - | - | TRBV15 | TGTGCCACCAGCTCCCGGACAGGAGGGGGGACATATACGCAGTATTTT | CATSSRTGGGTYTQYF
TRBJ1-5 | - | TRBD1 | TRBV5-1 | TGCGCCAGCAGCTTACAGGGGGCGAGCAATCAGCCCCAGCATTTT | CASSLQGASNQPQHF